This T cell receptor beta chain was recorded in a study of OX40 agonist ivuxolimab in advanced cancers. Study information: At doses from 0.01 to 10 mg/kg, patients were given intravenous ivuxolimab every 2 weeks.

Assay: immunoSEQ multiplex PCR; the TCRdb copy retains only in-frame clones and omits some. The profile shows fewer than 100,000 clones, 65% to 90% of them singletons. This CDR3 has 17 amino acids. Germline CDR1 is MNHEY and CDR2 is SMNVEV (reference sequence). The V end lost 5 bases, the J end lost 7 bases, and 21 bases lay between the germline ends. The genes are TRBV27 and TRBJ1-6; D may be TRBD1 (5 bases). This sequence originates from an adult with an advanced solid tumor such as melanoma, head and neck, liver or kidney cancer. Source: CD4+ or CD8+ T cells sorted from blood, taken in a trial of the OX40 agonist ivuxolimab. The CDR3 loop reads CASSTWSGAGMNSPLHF. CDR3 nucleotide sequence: TGTGCCAGCAGTACATGGTCCGGGGCAGGCATGAATTCACCCCTCCACTTT.